This TCR beta chain is drawn from a study of blood T cell repertoires in COVID-19 (dated by TCRdb to the early 2020s). In the study overall: Samples covering the acute and convalescent phases of COVID-19 were provided by collaborators in the United States, Italy and Spain. The material from the prospective study consisted of cDNA or gDNA derived from T cells, B-cell-depleted T cells, or PBMCs. Deeply sampled blood TCRbeta repertoires from subjects exposed to, actively infected with, or recovered from COVID-19 were included in the dataset. The repertoires were released in a freely available public database meant as a resource for research on the immune response to SARS-CoV-2. Samples were obtained from the ongoing ImmuneRACE study (first 160 participants) and from some 1,200 subjects provided by 6 global collaborators. A de-identified subject ID, COVID-19 status, age in years and sex were almost always included in the sample metadata. Where available, HLA class I and class II types were obtained from metadata supplied by the sample provider rather than from assay-based typing. Paper-wide results and their limitations: The amount of clinical and demographic metadata varied by source and participant and was provided uncurated.

TCRbeta CDR3 regions were amplified from genomic DNA by means of the immunoSEQ Assay, a bias-controlled multiplex PCR. In the authors' own workflow: The number of nucleated cells in each sample was estimated by amplification of reference gene primers within the assay. Sequence reads were collapsed and filtered to measure the absolute abundance of every unique TCRbeta CDR3 rearrangement. For each sample, productive Simpson clonality was calculated as the square root of Simpson's diversity index across productive rearrangements. TCRdb mirrors the immuneACCESS table, restricted to in-frame sequences. Some clones are absent from its copies; in checked studies, under half trace to an unresolved V gene, and the reason for the others is unknown. From that table come the V and J calls and clone size; the DNA was used to work out D and trimming. For this sample the table gives more than 150,000 clones, of which under 85% were detected only once. Of the sample, approximately 6.2% is held by the ten largest clones.

V is clipped by 4 bases and J by 1 base, and the sequence between their germline boundaries is 14 bases long. CDR1 and CDR2, looked up from the germline V gene, are MDHEN and SYDVKM. Counted from cysteine to phenylalanine, this CDR3 has 15 amino acids. The DNA shown is the 45-base CDR3, in frame from base 1. The collaborating institutions used their own protocols to collect whole blood in K2EDTA tubes. Collaborator samples were shipped for TCRbeta analysis as frozen whole blood, isolated PBMCs, or DNA extracted from either sample type. A note on this clone: Its antigen is unknown. Base qualities were left out, and no much larger clone turns up one base away.

The TCR sequence derives from a woman in her thirties or forties with acute or convalescent COVID-19. The chain was built from TRBV28 and TRBJ2-7; matching of 6 bases hints at TRBD1 as the D gene. Sequenced sample: peripheral blood. The DNA sequence reads TGTGCCAGCAGTTCACAACAGGGTGGGTCCTACGAGCAGTACTTC. Translated, it gives CASSSQQGGSYEQYF.